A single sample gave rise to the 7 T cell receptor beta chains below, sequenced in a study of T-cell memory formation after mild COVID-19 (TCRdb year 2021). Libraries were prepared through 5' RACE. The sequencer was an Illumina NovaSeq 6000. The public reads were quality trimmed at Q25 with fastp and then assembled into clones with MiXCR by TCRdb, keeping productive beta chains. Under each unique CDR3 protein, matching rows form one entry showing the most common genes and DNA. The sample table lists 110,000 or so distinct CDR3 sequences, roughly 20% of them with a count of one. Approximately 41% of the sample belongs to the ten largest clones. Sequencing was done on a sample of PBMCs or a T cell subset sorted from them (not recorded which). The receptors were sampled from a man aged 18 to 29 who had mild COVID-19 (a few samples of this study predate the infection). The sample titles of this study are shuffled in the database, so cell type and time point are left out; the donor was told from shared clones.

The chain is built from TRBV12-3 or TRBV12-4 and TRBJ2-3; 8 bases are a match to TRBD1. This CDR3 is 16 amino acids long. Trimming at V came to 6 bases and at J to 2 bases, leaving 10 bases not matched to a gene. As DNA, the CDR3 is TGTGCCAGCAGCCGTGTTCCGGGACAGGTCACAGATACGCAGTATTTT. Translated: CASSRVPGQVTDTQYF.

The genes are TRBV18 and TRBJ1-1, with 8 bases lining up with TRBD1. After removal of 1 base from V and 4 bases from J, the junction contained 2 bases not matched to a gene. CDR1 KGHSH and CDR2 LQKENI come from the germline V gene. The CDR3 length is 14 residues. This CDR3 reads CASSPRTGGTEAFF. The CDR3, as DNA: TGTGCCAGCTCACCACGAACAGGGGGCACTGAAGCTTTCTTT.

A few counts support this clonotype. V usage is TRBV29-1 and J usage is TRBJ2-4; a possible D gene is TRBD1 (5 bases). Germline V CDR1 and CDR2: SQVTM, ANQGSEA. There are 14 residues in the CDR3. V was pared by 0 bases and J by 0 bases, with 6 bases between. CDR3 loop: CSVEDREAKNIQYF. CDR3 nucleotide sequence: TGCAGCGTTGAAGACAGGGAAGCCAAAAACATTCAGTACTTC.

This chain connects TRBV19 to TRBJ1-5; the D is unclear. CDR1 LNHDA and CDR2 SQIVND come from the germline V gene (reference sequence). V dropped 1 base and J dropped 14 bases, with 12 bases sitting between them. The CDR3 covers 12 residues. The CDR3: CASSIGGVRKHF. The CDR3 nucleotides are TGTGCCAGTAGTATAGGTGGGGTTCGGAAGCATTTT.

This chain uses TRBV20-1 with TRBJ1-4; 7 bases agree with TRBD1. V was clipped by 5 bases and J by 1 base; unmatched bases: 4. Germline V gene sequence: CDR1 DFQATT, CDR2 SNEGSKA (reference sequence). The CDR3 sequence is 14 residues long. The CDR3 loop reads CSAPDRETNEKLFF. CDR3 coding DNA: TGCAGTGCTCCCGACAGGGAAACTAATGAAAAACTGTTTTTT.

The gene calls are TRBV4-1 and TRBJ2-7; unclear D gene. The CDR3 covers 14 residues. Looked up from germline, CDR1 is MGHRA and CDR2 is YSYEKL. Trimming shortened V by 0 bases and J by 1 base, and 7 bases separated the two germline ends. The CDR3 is CASSQDPLSYEQYV. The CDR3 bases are TGCGCCAGCAGCCAAGACCCGCTGTCCTACGAGCAGTACGTC.

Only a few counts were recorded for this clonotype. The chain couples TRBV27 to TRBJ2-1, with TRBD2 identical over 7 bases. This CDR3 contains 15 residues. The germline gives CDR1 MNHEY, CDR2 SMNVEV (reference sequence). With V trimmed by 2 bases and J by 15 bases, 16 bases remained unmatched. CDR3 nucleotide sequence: TGTGCCAGCAGTTTACTAAATGTTGGGGGGGGACTTTTGTTCTTC. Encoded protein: CASSLLNVGGGLLFF.